The source of this T cell receptor (beta chain) is a study of vaccination and CD4 T cells after COVID-19. For the study at large: Post-vaccine specimens were obtained a median 72 days after dose two (range 14 to 241). Overall study results and limits: Analysis of convalescent patients found that 304 of 307 vaccine-specific clones were spike mono-reactive.

The Oncomine TCR Beta short-read assay was applied to DNA of cultured CD4+ T cells. TCRdb re-called the PCR reads with MiXCR, one entry per CDR3 protein. The profile shows fewer than 9,500 distinct CDR3 sequences, around 48% of them singletons. CDR1 LNHDA and CDR2 SQIVND come from the germline V gene (reference sequence). V was pared by 2 bases and J by 6 bases, with 15 bases of the junction left unmatched. There are 17 residues in the CDR3. Treatment of the sample: approximately 10-day PBMC culture with coronavirus spike peptide pools or control peptides (ViraFEST assay). Harvesting of the unexposed donor's CD4+ T cells predated the COVID-19 pandemic (2011-2018). Points on this clonotype: The antigen remains unidentified.

The rearrangement uses TRBV19 and TRBJ1-1; 7 bases match TRBD1. Sequenced input: CD4+ T cells from blood, cultured in vitro. This sequence was found in a human donor in good health. In DNA, the CDR3 is TGTGCCAGTAGTATATGGGTGGGAGACAGGGAGGGGTCTGAAGCTTTCTTT. Protein: CASSIWVGDREGSEAFF.